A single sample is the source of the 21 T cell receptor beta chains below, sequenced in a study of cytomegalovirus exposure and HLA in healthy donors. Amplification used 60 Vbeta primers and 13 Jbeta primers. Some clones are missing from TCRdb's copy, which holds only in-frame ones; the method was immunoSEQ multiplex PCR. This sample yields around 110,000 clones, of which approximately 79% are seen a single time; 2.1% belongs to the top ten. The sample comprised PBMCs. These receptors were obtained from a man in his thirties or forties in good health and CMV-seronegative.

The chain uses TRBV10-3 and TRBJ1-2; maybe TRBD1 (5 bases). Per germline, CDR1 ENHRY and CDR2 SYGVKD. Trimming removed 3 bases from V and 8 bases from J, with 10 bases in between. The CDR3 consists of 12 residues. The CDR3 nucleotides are TGTGCCATCAGTGAATCAGGGCTCGGCTACACCTTC. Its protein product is CAISESGLGYTF.

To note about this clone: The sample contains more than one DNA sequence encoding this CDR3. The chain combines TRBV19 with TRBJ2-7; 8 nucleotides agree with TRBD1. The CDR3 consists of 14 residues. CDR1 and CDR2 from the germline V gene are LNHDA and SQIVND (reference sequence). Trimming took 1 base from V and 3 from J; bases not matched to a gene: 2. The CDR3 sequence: CASSIGTGSYEQYF. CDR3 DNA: TGTGCCAGTAGTATAGGGACAGGGAGCTACGAGCAGTACTTC.

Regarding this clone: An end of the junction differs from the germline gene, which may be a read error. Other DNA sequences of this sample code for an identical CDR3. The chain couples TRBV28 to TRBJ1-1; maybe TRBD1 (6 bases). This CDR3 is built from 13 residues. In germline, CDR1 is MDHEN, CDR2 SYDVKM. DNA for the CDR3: TGTGCCAGCAGTCCCAGGGGTCGGGCTGAGGCTTTCTTT. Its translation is CASSPRGRAEAFF.

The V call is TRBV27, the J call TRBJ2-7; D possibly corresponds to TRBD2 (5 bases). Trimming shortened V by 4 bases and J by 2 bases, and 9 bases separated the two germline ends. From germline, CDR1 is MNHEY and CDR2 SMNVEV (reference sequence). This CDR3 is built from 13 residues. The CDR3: CASSSSPTYEQYF. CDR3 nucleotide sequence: TGTGCCAGCAGTTCTAGCCCTACCTACGAGCAGTACTTC.

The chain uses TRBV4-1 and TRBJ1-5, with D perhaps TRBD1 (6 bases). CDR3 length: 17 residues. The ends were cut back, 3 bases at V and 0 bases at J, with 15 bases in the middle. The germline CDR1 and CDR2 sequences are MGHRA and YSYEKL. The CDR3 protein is CASSHRAAGDSNQPQHF. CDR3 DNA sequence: TGCGCCAGCAGCCACCGGGCGGCAGGGGATAGCAATCAGCCCCAGCATTTT.

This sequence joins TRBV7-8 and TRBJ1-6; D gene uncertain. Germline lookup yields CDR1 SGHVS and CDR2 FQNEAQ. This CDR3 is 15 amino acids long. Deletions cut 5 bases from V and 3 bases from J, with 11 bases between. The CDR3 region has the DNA TGTGCCAGCAGCACCCGGGAACTCTATAATTCACCCCTCCACTTT. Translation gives CASSTRELYNSPLHF.

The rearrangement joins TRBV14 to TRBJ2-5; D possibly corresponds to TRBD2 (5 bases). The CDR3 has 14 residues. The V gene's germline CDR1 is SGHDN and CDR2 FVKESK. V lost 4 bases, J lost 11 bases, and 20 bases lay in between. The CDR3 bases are TGTGCCAGCAGCCGGGCGGGCGGACGCTTGGAGCAGTACTTC. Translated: CASSRAGGRLEQYF.

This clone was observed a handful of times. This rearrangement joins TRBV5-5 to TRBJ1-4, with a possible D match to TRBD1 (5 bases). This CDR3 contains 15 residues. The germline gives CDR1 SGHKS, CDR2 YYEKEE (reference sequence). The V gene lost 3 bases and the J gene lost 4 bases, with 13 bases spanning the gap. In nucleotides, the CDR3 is TGTGCCAGCAGCTGGGGGGGTGGCGGTAATGAAAAACTGTTTTTT. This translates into CASSWGGGGNEKLFF.

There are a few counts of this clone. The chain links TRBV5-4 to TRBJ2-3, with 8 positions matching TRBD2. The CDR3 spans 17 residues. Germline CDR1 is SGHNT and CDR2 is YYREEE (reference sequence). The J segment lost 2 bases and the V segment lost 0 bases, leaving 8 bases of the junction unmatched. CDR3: CASSLGRSGGHTDTQYF. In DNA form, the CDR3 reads TGTGCCAGCAGCTTGGGGAGGTCGGGGGGGCACACAGATACGCAGTATTTT.

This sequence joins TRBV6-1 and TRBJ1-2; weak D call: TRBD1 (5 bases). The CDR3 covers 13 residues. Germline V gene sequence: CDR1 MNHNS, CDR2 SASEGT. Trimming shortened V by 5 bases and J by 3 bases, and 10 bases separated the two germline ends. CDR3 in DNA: TGTGCCAGCAGTTTACAGGAGTACTATGGCTACACCTTC. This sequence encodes CASSLQEYYGYTF.

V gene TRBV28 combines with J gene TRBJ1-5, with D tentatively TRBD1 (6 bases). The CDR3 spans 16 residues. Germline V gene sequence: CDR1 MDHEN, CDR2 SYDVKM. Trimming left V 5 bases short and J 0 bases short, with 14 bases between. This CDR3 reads CASSIGQRDSNQPQHF. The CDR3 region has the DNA TGTGCCAGCAGTATAGGACAGAGGGATAGCAATCAGCCCCAGCATTTT.

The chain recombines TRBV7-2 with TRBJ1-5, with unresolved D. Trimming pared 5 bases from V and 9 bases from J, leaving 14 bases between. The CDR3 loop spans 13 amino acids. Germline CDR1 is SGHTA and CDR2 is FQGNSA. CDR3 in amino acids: CASSPYLEAPQHF. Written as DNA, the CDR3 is TGTGCCAGCAGCCCCTACTTGGAGGCGCCCCAGCATTTT.

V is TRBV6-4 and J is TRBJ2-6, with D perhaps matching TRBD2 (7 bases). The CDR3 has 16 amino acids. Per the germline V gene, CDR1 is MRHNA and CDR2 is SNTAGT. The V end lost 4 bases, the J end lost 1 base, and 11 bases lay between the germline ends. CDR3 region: CASSVGGTSGANVLTF. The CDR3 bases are TGTGCCAGCAGTGTGGGGGGGACATCTGGGGCCAACGTCCTGACTTTC.

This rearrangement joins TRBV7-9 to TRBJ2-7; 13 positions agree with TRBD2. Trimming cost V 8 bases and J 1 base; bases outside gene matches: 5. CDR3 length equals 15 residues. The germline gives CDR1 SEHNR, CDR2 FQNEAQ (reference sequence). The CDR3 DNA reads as TGTGCCAGCCGGAAACTAGCGGGGGGGTCCTACGAGCAGTACTTC. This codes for CASRKLAGGSYEQYF.

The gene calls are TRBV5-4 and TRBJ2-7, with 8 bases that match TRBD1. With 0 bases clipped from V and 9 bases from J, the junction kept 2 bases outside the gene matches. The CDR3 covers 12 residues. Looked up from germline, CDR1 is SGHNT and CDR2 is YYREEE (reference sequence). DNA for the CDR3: TGTGCCAGCAGCTTGGAACAGGGGGGGCAGTACTTC. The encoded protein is CASSLEQGGQYF.

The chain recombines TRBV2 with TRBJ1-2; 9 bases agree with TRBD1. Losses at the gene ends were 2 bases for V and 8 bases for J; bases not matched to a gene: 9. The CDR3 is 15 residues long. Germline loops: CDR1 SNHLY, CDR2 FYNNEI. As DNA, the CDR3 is TGTGCCAGCAGTGAAAGGTGGGACAGGGTAAGCGGCTACACCTTC. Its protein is CASSERWDRVSGYTF.

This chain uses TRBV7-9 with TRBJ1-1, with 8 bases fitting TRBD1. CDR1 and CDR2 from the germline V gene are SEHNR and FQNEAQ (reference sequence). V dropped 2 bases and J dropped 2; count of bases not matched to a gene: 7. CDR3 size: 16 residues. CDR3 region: CASSLPLPGGNTEAFF. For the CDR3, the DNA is TGTGCCAGCAGCTTACCCCTCCCAGGGGGCAACACTGAAGCTTTCTTT.

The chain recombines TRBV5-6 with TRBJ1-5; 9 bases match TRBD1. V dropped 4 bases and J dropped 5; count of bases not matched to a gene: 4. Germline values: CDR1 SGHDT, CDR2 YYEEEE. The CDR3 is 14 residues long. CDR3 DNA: TGTGCCAGCAGCATGAGGACAGGGGATCAGCCCCAGCATTTT. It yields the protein CASSMRTGDQPQHF. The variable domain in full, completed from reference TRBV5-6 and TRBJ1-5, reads DAGVTQSPTHLIKTRGQQVTLRCSPKSGHDTVSWYQQALGQGPQFIFQYYEEEERQRGNFPDRFSGHQFPNYSSELNVNALLLGDSALYLCASSMRTGDQPQHFGDGTRLSIL.

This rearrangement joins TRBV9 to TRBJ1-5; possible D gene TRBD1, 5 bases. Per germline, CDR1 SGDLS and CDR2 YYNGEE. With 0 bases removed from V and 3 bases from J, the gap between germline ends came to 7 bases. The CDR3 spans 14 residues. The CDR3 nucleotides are TGTGCCAGCAGCGTAGGACAGTTCAATCAGCCCCAGCATTTT. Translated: CASSVGQFNQPQHF. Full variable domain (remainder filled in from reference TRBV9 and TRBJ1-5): DSGVTQTPKHLITATGQRVTLRCSPRSGDLSVYWYQQSLDQGLQFLIQYYNGEERAKGNILERFSAQQFPDLHSELNLSSLELGDSALYFCASSVGQFNQPQHFGDGTRLSIL.

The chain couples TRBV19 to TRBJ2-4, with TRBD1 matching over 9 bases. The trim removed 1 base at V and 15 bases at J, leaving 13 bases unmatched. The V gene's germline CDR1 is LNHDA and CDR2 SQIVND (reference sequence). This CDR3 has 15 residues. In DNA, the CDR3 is TGTGCCAGTAGTATAGCGGAGAGGACAGGGGAGCGGCGGTACTTC. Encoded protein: CASSIAERTGERRYF. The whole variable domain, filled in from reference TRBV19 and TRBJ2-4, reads DGGITQSPKYLFRKEGQNVTLSCEQNLNHDAMYWYRQDPGQGLRLIYYSQIVNDFQKGDIAEGYSVSREKKESFPLTVTSAQKNPTAFYLCASSIAERTGERRYFGAGTRLSVL.

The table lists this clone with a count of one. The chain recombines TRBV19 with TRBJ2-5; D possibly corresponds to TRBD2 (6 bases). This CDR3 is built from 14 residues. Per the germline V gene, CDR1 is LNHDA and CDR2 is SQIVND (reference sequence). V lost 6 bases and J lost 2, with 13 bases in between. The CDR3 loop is CASRGAGPQETQYF. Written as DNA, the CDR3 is TGTGCCAGTAGAGGTGCGGGGCCACAAGAGACCCAGTACTTC.